This T cell receptor (beta chain) derives from a study of blood T cells in healthy people across ages. This clonotype has more than one count but fewer than ten. The antigen remains undetermined. Whole-study findings and limits: CMV status of donors was not determined, possibly confounding expanded clonotype changes.

The V end was cut by 0 bases, the J end by 3 bases, with 12 bases between. The germline CDR1 and CDR2 sequences are SGHRS and YFSETQ. CDR3 size: 15 residues. Alongside a J-beta primer mix, a sample-barcoded 5' primer served in a second PCR lasting about 7 to 11 cycles. TCRdb ran MiXCR on the 5' RACE reads and lists one entry per CDR3 protein. The repertoire holds approximately 960,000 distinct CDR3 sequences, with under 35% as singletons. This sample was shared with a second study, whose subject was T cells of mothers and their children.

This TCR derives from a woman aged 40 to 50 in good health. The specimen was blood. V and J are TRBV5-1 and TRBJ1-1, with D unclear. Written as DNA, the CDR3 is TGCGCCAGCAGCTTGGATCAGAGGAGGTACACTGAAGCTTTCTTT. Encoded protein: CASSLDQRRYTEAFF.